One sample yielded the 9 T cell receptor beta chains listed below, sequenced in a study of T cell clones after liver transplantation (dated by TCRdb to about 2019). The library relied on the immunoSEQ multiplex PCR assay. What TCRdb holds here is the immuneACCESS table cut down to in-frame rearrangements. Part of the clones is not present; checked against another copy, under half of the missing clones reflect an unresolved V gene, and the others are unexplained. The sample contains tens of thousands of clones, roughly 80% of them found a single time. The top ten constitute 30% to 45% of the sample. The sequenced sample was CD8+ T cells from blood, obtained 52 to 60 months after liver transplant. These receptors all stem from a human patient who received a liver transplant. Post transplant, some T cells may arise from the graft donor.

This clone was seen a single time. The gene calls are TRBV7-3 and TRBJ2-7, with 8 bases identical to TRBD1. This CDR3 region has 15 residues. Germline lookup yields CDR1 SGHTA and CDR2 FQGTGA. J gave up 0 bases and V 5 bases, and 6 bases lay outside the gene matches. CDR3 bases: TGTGCCAGCAGCGTAGACAGGGGAGGCTCCTACGAGCAGTACTTC. It translates to CASSVDRGGSYEQYF.

The chain employs TRBV19 and TRBJ2-7; D might be TRBD1 (5 bases). CDR3 length: 13 residues. V dropped 3 bases and J dropped 7 bases, with 13 bases sitting between them. Germline V CDR1 and CDR2: LNHDA, SQIVND (reference sequence). This CDR3 is CASSMGPVFEQYF. The CDR3 DNA sequence: TGTGCCAGTAGTATGGGGCCCGTTTTTGAGCAGTACTTC.

V gene TRBV28 combines with J gene TRBJ1-1, with D unresolved. The CDR3 has 12 residues. From germline, CDR1 is MDHEN and CDR2 SYDVKM. The CDR3 protein is CALKPGSTEAFF. The DNA for the CDR3 is TGTGCGCTAAAACCGGGGAGCACTGAAGCTTTCTTT.

The genes are TRBV27 and TRBJ2-1; TRBD1 might be the D (7 bases). Germline CDR1 reads MNHEY; CDR2 reads SMNVEV (reference sequence). Trimming cost V 2 bases and J 8 bases, with 13 bases left between them. The CDR3 totals 14 residues. CDR3 in DNA: TGTGCCAGCAGTTTACGGGGGCAGGGGGATGAGCAGTTCTTC. Translation gives CASSLRGQGDEQFF.

V usage is TRBV6-5 and J usage is TRBJ2-7, with TRBD1 identical over 9 bases. The J segment lost 4 bases and the V segment lost 6 bases, leaving 7 bases of the junction unmatched. Germline CDR1 MNHEY, CDR2 SVGAGI. The CDR3 contains 14 residues. CDR3 sequence reads: CASSPGQGTYEQYF. Here the CDR3 DNA reads TGTGCCAGCAGCCCCGGACAGGGGACGTACGAGCAGTACTTC.

This chain connects TRBV27 to TRBJ2-1; D may be TRBD1 (5 bases). This CDR3 is built from 13 residues. In germline, CDR1 is MNHEY, CDR2 SMNVEV (reference sequence). V lost 3 bases and J 4 bases, leaving 7 bases between the germline ends. The CDR3 sequence: CASSFDSYNEQFF. DNA of the CDR3: TGTGCCAGCAGTTTTGACAGTTACAATGAGCAGTTCTTC.

A remark on this clone: Additional DNA sequences in this sample encode the identical CDR3. The rearrangement uses TRBV5-6 and TRBJ1-1; D not certain. This CDR3 is built from 14 residues. Germline V gene data show CDR1 as SGHDT and CDR2 as YYEEEE. V was shortened by 0 bases and J by 0 bases, with 6 bases between the two germline ends. DNA of the CDR3: TGTGCCAGCAGCTTGGAGGGTGTGAACACTGAAGCTTTCTTT. Its translation is CASSLEGVNTEAFF.

V is TRBV6-1 and J is TRBJ2-1, with TRBD2 matching 8 bases. V dropped 2 bases and J dropped 6; count of bases not matched to a gene: 9. From germline, CDR1 is MNHNS and CDR2 SASEGT. This CDR3 comprises 16 residues. DNA for the CDR3: TGTGCCAGCAGTGAACAGGCTTGGACTAGCACCAATGAGCAGTTCTTC. Its protein product is CASSEQAWTSTNEQFF.

The V and J genes are TRBV7-9 and TRBJ2-7; a possible D gene is TRBD1 (5 bases). From germline, CDR1 is SEHNR and CDR2 FQNEAQ (reference sequence). CDR3 length equals 14 residues. Between the trimmed V and J ends, which lost 5 bases and 4 bases, there was a span of 15 bases. The CDR3 nucleotides read TGTGCCAGCAGCACTATGGACACCCAATACGAGCAGTACTTC. It encodes CASSTMDTQYEQYF.